These T cell receptor beta chains were read from a single sample in a study of blood T cell repertoires in COVID-19. Clones were read by immunoSEQ multiplex PCR, and TCRdb kept only the in-frame ones, dropping some. The sample consists of about 210,000 clones, 90% to 95% of them appearing once. The sample was peripheral blood. These receptors all stem from a man under 40 with acute or convalescent COVID-19. Each CDR3 is given with its conserved first and last residue. A D gene is named only where the DNA matches it firmly. Some rows have no size entry. The others give once, few or many, or a class for an expanded clone.

J	V	D	size	CDR3	DNA
TRBJ2-3	TRBV7-3	NA	NA	CASSSRFQDTQYF	TGTGCCAGCAGCTCGAGGTTTCAGGATACGCAGTATTTT
TRBJ2-3	TRBV2	TRBD1	NA	CASRSGTGRTDTQYF	TGTGCCAGCAGATCCGGGACAGGCAGGACAGATACGCAGTATTTT
TRBJ2-6	TRBV5-4	NA	NA	CASSVTTGSGANVLTF	TGTGCCAGCAGCGTGACCACAGGGTCCGGGGCCAACGTCCTGACTTTC
TRBJ1-5	TRBV19	NA	NA	CASSQEGRVVGNQPQHF	TGTGCCAGTAGCCAAGAAGGCAGGGTAGTTGGCAATCAGCCCCAGCATTTT
TRBJ2-1	TRBV19	TRBD1	NA	CATFRAGTGGNEQFF	TGTGCCACCTTTAGGGCCGGGACAGGGGGTAATGAGCAGTTCTTC
TRBJ2-1	TRBV5-4	TRBD2	NA	CASSLGTNSYNEQFF	TGTGCCAGCAGCTTAGGGACTAACTCCTACAATGAGCAGTTCTTC
TRBJ2-7	TRBV6-5	NA	NA	CASRPGLLSYEQYF	TGTGCCAGCAGACCGGGACTTTTATCCTACGAGCAGTACTTC
TRBJ2-3	TRBV7-6	NA	NA	CASSRPGLLDTQYF	TGTGCCAGCAGCCGACCGGGACTTTTGGATACGCAGTATTTT
TRBJ1-1	TRBV5-5	NA	NA	CASSLQGMNTEAFF	TGTGCCAGCAGCTTGCAGGGTATGAACACTGAAGCTTTCTTT
TRBJ2-7	TRBV7-2	TRBD1	NA	CASSPGTGALFSYEQYF	TGTGCCAGCAGCCCGGGGACAGGGGCCCTTTTCTCCTACGAGCAGTACTTC
TRBJ2-3	TRBV30	TRBD2	NA	CAWRKAGDTDTQYF	TGTGCCTGGAGAAAAGCGGGGGACACAGATACGCAGTATTTT
TRBJ2-1	TRBV19	TRBD2	NA	CASRRLGGSEQFF	TGTGCCAGTAGGAGGCTGGGGGGGAGTGAGCAGTTCTTC
TRBJ2-7	TRBV4-1	NA	few	CASSDLLASYEQYF	TGCGCCAGCAGCGACCTACTAGCCTCCTACGAGCAGTACTTC
TRBJ1-5	TRBV13	NA	NA	CASSSGSSNQPQHF	TGTGCCAGCAGCTCCGGGTCGAGCAATCAGCCCCAGCATTTT
TRBJ2-7	TRBV6-5	NA	NA	CASSLVGGNEQYF	TGTGCCAGCAGTCTAGTGGGGGGAAACGAGCAGTACTTC
TRBJ1-5	TRBV19	NA	NA	CASSIGKGQGQPQHF	TGTGCCAGTAGTATCGGTAAGGGGCAAGGACAGCCCCAGCATTTT
TRBJ1-2	TRBV5-1	NA	NA	CASSLGEGNYGYTF	TGCGCCAGCAGCCTAGGTGAGGGCAACTATGGCTACACCTTC
TRBJ2-1	TRBV5-4	TRBD1	once	CASSGGTGGTPYNEQFF	TGTGCCAGCAGCGGGGGGACAGGGGGCACCCCCTACAATGAGCAGTTCTTC
TRBJ1-1	TRBV28	NA	NA	CASSLVGGANTEAFF	TGTGCCAGCAGTTTAGTAGGGGGGGCTAACACTGAAGCTTTCTTT
TRBJ1-6	TRBV19	NA	NA	CASSIGQYNSPLHF	TGTGCCAGTAGTATAGGCCAGTATAATTCACCCCTCCACTTT
TRBJ2-2	TRBV9	TRBD1	NA	CASSEQGTRIVSGELFF	TGTGCCAGCAGCGAACAGGGGACCAGGATTGTAAGCGGGGAGCTGTTTTTT
TRBJ1-4	TRBV15	NA	NA	CATSSDMSGANEKLFF	TGTGCCACCAGCAGCGACATGTCGGGAGCTAATGAAAAACTGTTTTTT
TRBJ1-6	TRBV6-6	TRBD1	NA	CASRAAEQGATSPLHF	TGTGCCAGCAGGGCCGCTGAACAGGGGGCTACATCACCCCTCCACTTT
TRBJ2-1	TRBV3-1/TRBV3-2	NA	NA	CASSQDKLDFPSYNEQFF	TGTGCCAGCAGCCAAGATAAGTTGGACTTCCCCTCCTACAATGAGCAGTTCTTC